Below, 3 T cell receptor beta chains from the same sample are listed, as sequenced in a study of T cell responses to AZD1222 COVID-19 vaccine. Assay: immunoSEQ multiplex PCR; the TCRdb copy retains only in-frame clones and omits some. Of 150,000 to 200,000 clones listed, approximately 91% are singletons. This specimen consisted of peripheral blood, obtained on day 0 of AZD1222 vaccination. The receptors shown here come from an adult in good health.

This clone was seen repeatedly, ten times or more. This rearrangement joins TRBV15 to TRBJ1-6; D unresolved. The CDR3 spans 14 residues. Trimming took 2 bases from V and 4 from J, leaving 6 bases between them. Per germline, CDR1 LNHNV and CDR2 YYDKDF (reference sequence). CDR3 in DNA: TGTGCCACCAGCAGAAGCAGTTATAATTCACCCCTCCACTTT. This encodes CATSRSSYNSPLHF. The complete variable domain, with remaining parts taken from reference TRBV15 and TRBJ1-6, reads DAMVIQNPRYQVTQFGKPVTLSCSQTLNHNVMYWYQQKSSQAPKLLFHYYDKDFNNEADTPDNFQSRRPNTSFCFLDIRSPGLGDTAMYLCATSRSSYNSPLHFGNGTRLTVT.

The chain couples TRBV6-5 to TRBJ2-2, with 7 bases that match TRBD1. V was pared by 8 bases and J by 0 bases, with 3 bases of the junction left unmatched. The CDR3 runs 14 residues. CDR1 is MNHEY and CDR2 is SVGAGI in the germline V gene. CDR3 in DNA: TGTGCCAGCCAGGACAGGCCGAACACCGGGGAGCTGTTTTTT. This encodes CASQDRPNTGELFF.

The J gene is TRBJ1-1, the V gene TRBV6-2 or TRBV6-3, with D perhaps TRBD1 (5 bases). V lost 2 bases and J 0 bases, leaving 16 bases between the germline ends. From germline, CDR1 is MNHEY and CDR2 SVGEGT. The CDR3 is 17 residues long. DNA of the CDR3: TGTGCCAGCAGTTACGGGGACCCCGGACGAATGAACACTGAAGCTTTCTTT. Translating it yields CASSYGDPGRMNTEAFF.